This T cell receptor beta chain originates from a study of Ad26.COV2.S vaccination and SARS-CoV-2 variants. Looking at the study overall: Intramuscular Ad26.COV2.S at 5x10^10 or 1x10^11 viral particles. General study points: Spike-specific CD8+ and CD4+ T cell responses reportedly showed substantial breadth after vaccination.

Treatment of the sample: 19 received Ad26.COV2.S at low or high dose, single or two shots; several received placebo; per-sample allocation not given. Specimens were obtained on day 63 following the first vaccine or placebo injection. Immunization relied on an Ad26 vector, which expressed Wuhan-strain SARS-CoV-2 spike. The assay was immunoSEQ multiplex PCR, and TCRdb's table has in-frame clones only and misses some. There are nearly 400,000 clones in the sample; about 89% occur only once, and under 2% lies in the top ten. The junction had 4 bases not matched to a gene; V was cut back by 1 base and J by 5 bases. This CDR3 has 15 residues. Germline-derived CDR1 and CDR2 are MGHRA and YSYEKL. Points on this clone: The antigen is undetermined.

The chain uses TRBV4-1 and TRBJ1-4, with 7 bases that match TRBD1. Material: peripheral blood, obtained in a trial of Ad26.COV2.S vaccine versus placebo. This TCR was sampled from a person between 18 and 59 years old who received the Ad26.COV2.S COVID-19 vaccine or a placebo. The CDR3 region is CASSQVGTVNEKLFF. CDR3 nucleotides: TGCGCCAGCAGCCAAGTTGGGACAGTGAATGAAAAACTGTTTTTT.